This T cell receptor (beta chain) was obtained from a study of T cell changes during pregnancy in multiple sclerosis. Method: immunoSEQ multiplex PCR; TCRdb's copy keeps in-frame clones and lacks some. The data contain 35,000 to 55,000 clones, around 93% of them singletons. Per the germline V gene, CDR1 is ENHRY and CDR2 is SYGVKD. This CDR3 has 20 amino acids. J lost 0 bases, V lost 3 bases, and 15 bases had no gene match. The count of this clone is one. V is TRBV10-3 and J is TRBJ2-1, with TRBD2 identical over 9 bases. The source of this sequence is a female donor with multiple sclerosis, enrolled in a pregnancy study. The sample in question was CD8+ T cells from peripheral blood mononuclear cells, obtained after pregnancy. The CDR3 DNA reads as TGTGCCATCAGTGAACCCCGCTCCCCTTTTAGCGGGAGCTCCTACAATGAGCAGTTCTTC. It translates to CAISEPRSPFSGSSYNEQFF.